A selection of T cell receptor beta chains follows, all from one sample in a study of cytomegalovirus exposure and HLA in healthy donors. Generated by immunoSEQ multiplex PCR, the TCRdb table keeps only in-frame clones and is missing some. The profile shows roughly 99,000 clones, around 80% of them singletons. The sequenced sample consisted of PBMCs. The origin of the receptors is a man aged 60 to 69 in good health and CMV-seropositive. The CDR3 runs from the conserved cysteine through the conserved F or W. A D gene is named only where the DNA matches it firmly. Clone size, where shown, is once, few, many, or a class for clones that have expanded.

>TRBJ2-1|TRBV7-2|TRBD1|-
TGTGCCAGCAGCTTGGGACAGGGGAGCTCCTACAATGAGCAGTTCTTC
CASSLGQGSSYNEQFF
>TRBJ2-5|TRBV7-8|-|-
TGTGCCAGCAGCTTAATGTCCGCAGGCCGGGAGACCCAGTACTTC
CASSLMSAGRETQYF
>TRBJ2-7|TRBV10-3|TRBD1|-
TGTGCCATCGCCGGACAGGGCGCCCACGAGCAGTACTTC
CAIAGQGAHEQYF
>TRBJ1-5|TRBV2|-|-
TGTGCCAGCAGTGAAGCGCGCGCCAGCCTGGCGGATTTT
CASSEARASLADF
>TRBJ2-5|TRBV7-9|TRBD1|-
TGTGCCAGCAGCTATGGGGACAGGGGAATCCAAGAGACCCAGTACTTC
CASSYGDRGIQETQYF
>TRBJ2-1|TRBV6-5|-|-
TGTGCCAGCAGTTGGGGCCTCTACAATGAGCAGTTCTTC
CASSWGLYNEQFF
>TRBJ2-1|TRBV30|TRBD2|-
TGTGCCGGAAATACCGGGACTAGCGGGGCCACTCAGTTCTTC
CAGNTGTSGATQFF
>TRBJ1-4|TRBV15|-|-
TGTGCCACCAGCAGAGATCCAGGAGAAAAACTGTTTTTT
CATSRDPGEKLFF
>TRBJ1-4|TRBV30|-|-
TGTGCCTGGAGTCTAGGCGCGCAGAATGAAAAACTGTTTTTT
CAWSLGAQNEKLFF
>TRBJ1-1|TRBV5-1|-|-
TGCGCCAGCAGCTTGGTAGCCGACACTGAAGCTTTCTTT
CASSLVADTEAFF
>TRBJ1-6|TRBV6-1|TRBD1|once
TGTGCCAGCAGTGGGACAGGGATGAATTCACCCCTCCACTTT
CASSGTGMNSPLHF
>TRBJ2-7|TRBV27|TRBD1|-
TGTGCCAGCAGTTTATCCGGGACAGTTTACGAGCAGTACTTC
CASSLSGTVYEQYF
>TRBJ1-6|TRBV27|TRBD1|-
TGTGCCAGCAGTACAGGGGGCTACAATTCACCCCTCCACTTT
CASSTGGYNSPLHF
>TRBJ2-5|TRBV5-4|TRBD2|once
TGTGCCAGCAGCCCGCGGACTAGCGGGGGATCCTCGGCCCAGTACTTC
CASSPRTSGGSSAQYF
>TRBJ2-1|TRBV5-1|TRBD2|-
TGCGCCAGCGCGGGAGCTACTGTGTCTTCCAATGGGCAGTTCTTC
CASAGATVSSNGQFF
>TRBJ2-1|TRBV7-2|-|-
TGTGCCAGCAGCTTAACAACAGGGAGCTCCTACAATGAGCAGTTCTTC
CASSLTTGSSYNEQFF
>TRBJ2-3|TRBV27|-|few
TGTGCCAGCAGTTTCGGCAGGGGATCAGATACGCAGTATTTT
CASSFGRGSDTQYF
>TRBJ1-6|TRBV6-5|TRBD1|-
TGTGCCAGCATCAGACAGGGCGGGCATAATTCACCCCTCCACTTT
CASIRQGGHNSPLHF
>TRBJ2-7|TRBV7-9|-|-
TGTGCCAGCAGCTTAGTGGTAGGAACAGTCCGACCCTACGAGCAGTACTTC
CASSLVVGTVRPYEQYF
>TRBJ2-2|TRBV5-1|TRBD2|-
TGCGCCAGCAGTTGGTCTAGCGGGGACACCGGGGAGCTGTTTTTT
CASSWSSGDTGELFF
>TRBJ2-3|TRBV29-1|TRBD2|few
TGCAGCGTTGAAAAGGGTAGCGGGGGGCCCATAGATACGCAGTATTTT
CSVEKGSGGPIDTQYF
>TRBJ2-1|TRBV5-1|TRBD2|-
TGCGCCAGCAGCTCTCTTAAACTAGCGGGGGGCCCCTACAATGAGCAGTTCTTC
CASSSLKLAGGPYNEQFF
>TRBJ2-1|TRBV7-2|-|-
TGTGCCAGCAGCTCTAATGGAGGACAGACCTACAATGAGCAGTTCTTC
CASSSNGGQTYNEQFF
>TRBJ2-5|TRBV30|TRBD1|few
TGTGCCTGGAGTGTAAGAGACAGGGGGCGGGAGACCCAGTACTTC
CAWSVRDRGRETQYF
>TRBJ1-4|TRBV28|-|once
TGTGCCAGCAGTCGATTGATGGGGGGAAGTGAAAAACTGTTTTTT
CASSRLMGGSEKLFF
>TRBJ2-3|TRBV6-5|TRBD1|-
TGTGCCAGCAGTTGGACAGGAGACGCAGATACGCAGTATTTT
CASSWTGDADTQYF
>TRBJ2-7|TRBV6-4|-|-
TGTGCCAGCAGGACGGCGGGGATCTATCACTACGAGCAGTACTTC
CASRTAGIYHYEQYF
>TRBJ2-7|TRBV11-1|TRBD1|-
TGTGCCAGCCAAATCTCCGGGACAGGGGCCGCATTTTACGAGCAGTACTTC
CASQISGTGAAFYEQYF
>TRBJ2-5|TRBV19|-|-
TGTGCCAGTAGTAGTATCGTTGGCACAGCCCAAGAGACCCAGTACTTC
CASSSIVGTAQETQYF
>TRBJ2-7|TRBV7-9|-|-
TGTGCCAGCAGCCCAACGGGGGTTTGGAACGAGCAGTACTTC
CASSPTGVWNEQYF
>TRBJ2-2|TRBV5-1|-|-
TGCGCCAGCAGGGGGGCCACGGGCACCGGGGAGCTGTTTTTT
CASRGATGTGELFF
>TRBJ2-1|TRBV5-4|TRBD2|few
TGTGCCAGCAGCTTCCCTCTAGCGGGGTACAATGAGCAGTTCTTC
CASSFPLAGYNEQFF
>TRBJ1-2|TRBV28|-|-
TGTGCCAGCAGTTCCTCTTTTCACAGTAACTATGGCTACACCTTC
CASSSSFHSNYGYTF
>TRBJ1-1|TRBV6-5|TRBD1|-
TGTGCCAGCAGTTACTCTTCAGGGGGCTGGTACACTGAAGCTTTCTTT
CASSYSSGGWYTEAFF
>TRBJ2-4|TRBV7-9|-|-
TGTTCCAGCAGCTTCGCGAACATTCAGTACTTC
CSSSFANIQYF
>TRBJ2-3|TRBV13|TRBD2|-
TGTGCCAGCAGCTCAACCGGGACTAGTGAAGATACGCAGTATTTT
CASSSTGTSEDTQYF
>TRBJ2-7|TRBV19|TRBD1|-
TGTGCCAGTAGTCTACAGACAGGGAACTACGAGCAGTACTTC
CASSLQTGNYEQYF
>TRBJ2-3|TRBV5-1|-|-
TGCGCCAGCAGCTTGGTCGGTGGTGGCACAGATACGCAGTATTTT
CASSLVGGGTDTQYF
>TRBJ2-1|TRBV5-6|TRBD2|-
TGTGCCAGCCGCCAGCGGGGGTCTGATGAGCAGTTCTTC
CASRQRGSDEQFF
>TRBJ2-7|TRBV7-4|-|few
TGTGCCAGCAGGTATTACGAGCAGTACTTC
CASRYYEQYF
>TRBJ2-7|TRBV7-8|TRBD1|-
TGTGCCAGCAGCTCGAGCCTCGGACAGGGGGCCGACGAGCAGTACTTC
CASSSSLGQGADEQYF
>TRBJ1-4|TRBV5-4|TRBD1|-
TGTGCCAGCAGCGCCTCATCCGGGACAGGGAGTAGACTGCAAAAACTGTTTTTT
CASSASSGTGSRLQKLFF
>TRBJ1-1|TRBV7-2|-|-
TGTGCCAGCAGCTTTCGGAGGGCCACTGAAGCTTTCTTT
CASSFRRATEAFF
>TRBJ2-6|TRBV5-1|-|-
TGCGCCAGCAGCTGGAGGACCGCTGGGGCCAACGTCCTGACTTTC
CASSWRTAGANVLTF
>TRBJ2-5|TRBV5-1|-|-
TGCGCCACCAAGGGGCTTTTTCAAGAGACCCAGTACTTC
CATKGLFQETQYF
>TRBJ2-3|TRBV11-1|-|-
TGTGCCAGCAGCTTAGGGGCAGGACTAAGCACAGATACGCAGTATTTT
CASSLGAGLSTDTQYF
>TRBJ2-3|TRBV4-1|TRBD2|-
TGCGCCAGCAGCCAAGATTTTGCGCGGGGGGGACCAGATACGCAGTATTTT
CASSQDFARGGPDTQYF
>TRBJ1-4|TRBV7-9|TRBD1|-
TGTGCCAGCAGCCAATGGACAGGGACTGAAAAACTGTTTTTT
CASSQWTGTEKLFF
>TRBJ2-7|TRBV9|TRBD1|-
TGTGCCAGCAGCGTAGGGAGCGCAGGGGGCACCTACGAGCAGTACTTC
CASSVGSAGGTYEQYF
>TRBJ1-5|TRBV7-9|-|-
TGTGCCAGCAGCCGACAGGATGGGCATCAGCCCCAGCATTTT
CASSRQDGHQPQHF
>TRBJ2-5|TRBV6-1|TRBD1|-
TGTGCCAGCAGTGAATGGGACAGGACACAAGAGACCCAGTACTTC
CASSEWDRTQETQYF
>TRBJ1-6|TRBV6-5|-|-
TGTGCCAGCAGTTACTTAGACAGAGATAATTCACCCCTCCACTTT
CASSYLDRDNSPLHF
>TRBJ2-7|TRBV18|TRBD1|-
TGTGCCAGCTCATCCCCGGGACAGGGCCACGAGCAGTACTTC
CASSSPGQGHEQYF
>TRBJ1-2|TRBV5-1|-|once
TGCGCCAGCAGCTTAGGTCAGGGGTTGGACTATGGCTACACCTTC
CASSLGQGLDYGYTF
>TRBJ2-3|TRBV29-1|-|-
TGCAGCGTTGAGAGCATCACAGATACGCAGTATTTT
CSVESITDTQYF